Below, 2 T cell receptor beta chains from the same sample are listed, as sequenced in a study of PD-L1 blockade in urothelial cancer. Profiled with immunoSEQ multiplex PCR; TCRdb holds only in-frame clones, not every one. This table has about 52,000 clones, 75% appearing once. Time point reported: pretreatment peripheral blood. This specimen was PBMCs, taken around atezolizumab (anti-PD-L1) treatment. All receptors come from a man between 65 and 80 years old with urothelial cancer.

The chain has TRBV14 and TRBJ1-1, with D possibly matching TRBD1 (6 bases). There are 16 residues in the CDR3. Germline lookup yields CDR1 SGHDN and CDR2 FVKESK. Deletions cut 4 bases from V and 0 bases from J, with 15 bases between. The CDR3 DNA is TGTGCCAGCAGCCGGACCGGGGGGGGCGTGAACACTGAAGCTTTCTTT. Protein sequence: CASSRTGGGVNTEAFF.

The chain employs TRBV7-2 and TRBJ2-3, with 11 nucleotides matching TRBD2. In germline, CDR1 is SGHTA, CDR2 FQGNSA. This CDR3 comprises 15 residues. Trimming at V came to 5 bases and at J to 1 base, leaving 2 bases not matched to a gene. The CDR3 DNA reads as TGTGCCAGCAGCCAGGGACTAGCGGGCACAGATACGCAGTATTTT. It is translated as CASSQGLAGTDTQYF.